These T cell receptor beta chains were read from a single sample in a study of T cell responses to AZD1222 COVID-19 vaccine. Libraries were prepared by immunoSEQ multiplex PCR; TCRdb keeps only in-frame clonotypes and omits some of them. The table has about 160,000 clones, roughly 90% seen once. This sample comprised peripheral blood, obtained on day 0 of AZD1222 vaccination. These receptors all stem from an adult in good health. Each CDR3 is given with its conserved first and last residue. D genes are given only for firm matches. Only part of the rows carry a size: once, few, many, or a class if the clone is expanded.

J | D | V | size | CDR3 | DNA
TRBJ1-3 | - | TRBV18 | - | CASSGFESSGNTIYF | TGTGCCAGCTCGGGCTTTGAAAGCTCTGGAAACACCATATATTTT
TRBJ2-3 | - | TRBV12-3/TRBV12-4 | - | CASSSLDTQYF | TGTGCCAGCAGTTCCTTAGATACGCAGTATTTT
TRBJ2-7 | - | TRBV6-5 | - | CASSYGGLGYEQYF | TGTGCCAGCAGTTACGGGGGCCTAGGGTACGAGCAGTACTTC
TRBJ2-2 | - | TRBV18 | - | CASSSTSGLFF | TGTGCCAGCTCTTCAACGTCGGGGCTGTTTTTT
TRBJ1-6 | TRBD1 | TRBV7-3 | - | CASSFGTDNSPLHF | TGTGCCAGCAGCTTCGGGACAGATAATTCACCCCTCCACTTT
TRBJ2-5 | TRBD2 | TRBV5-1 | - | CASSFSGGAEETQYF | TGCGCCAGCAGCTTTAGCGGGGGGGCGGAAGAGACCCAGTACTTC
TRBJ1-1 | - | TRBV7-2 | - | CASSLRVAEAFF | TGTGCCAGCAGTCTTCGGGTGGCTGAAGCTTTCTTT
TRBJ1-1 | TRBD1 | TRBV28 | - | CASSLPSGQGAEAFF | TGTGCCAGCAGTCTTCCTAGTGGTCAGGGGGCTGAAGCTTTCTTT
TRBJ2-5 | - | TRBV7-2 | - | CASSSAFGHQETQYF | TGTGCCAGCAGCTCCGCCTTCGGACACCAAGAGACCCAGTACTTC
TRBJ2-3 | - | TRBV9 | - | CASSAGESQGYPRTDTQYF | TGTGCCAGCAGCGCGGGGGAGAGTCAGGGTTACCCTCGCACAGATACGCAGTATTTT
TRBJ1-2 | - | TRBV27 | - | CASSPYTVSNYGYTF | TGTGCCAGCAGTCCTTATACCGTTTCTAACTATGGCTACACCTTC
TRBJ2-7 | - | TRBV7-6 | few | CASSLAVQGGGEQYF | TGTGCCAGCAGCTTAGCGGTTCAGGGAGGTGGCGAGCAGTACTTC
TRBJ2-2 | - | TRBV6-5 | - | CASSYARGSTGELFF | TGTGCCAGCAGTTACGCGCGGGGCTCCACCGGGGAGCTGTTTTTT
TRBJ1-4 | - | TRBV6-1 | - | CASSEAWDFNEKLFF | TGTGCCAGCAGTGAAGCGTGGGACTTTAATGAAAAACTGTTTTTT
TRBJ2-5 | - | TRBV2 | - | CASSEETGNGETQYF | TGTGCCAGCAGTGAAGAAACAGGGAACGGTGAGACCCAGTACTTC
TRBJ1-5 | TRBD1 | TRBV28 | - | CASSLNRGPSNQPQHF | TGTGCCAGCAGTCTAAACAGGGGGCCTAGCAATCAGCCCCAGCATTTT
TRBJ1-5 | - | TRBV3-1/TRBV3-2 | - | CASSQDPGSRGPQHF | TGTGCCAGCAGCCAAGATCCAGGCTCGCGGGGGCCCCAGCATTTT
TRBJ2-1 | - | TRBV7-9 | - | CASSLSSRKARSHNEQFF | TGTGCCAGCAGCTTATCCAGCCGGAAGGCCCGTTCCCACAATGAGCAGTTCTTC
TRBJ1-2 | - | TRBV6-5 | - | CASSREGVGYGYTF | TGTGCCAGCAGCCGTGAAGGGGTTGGCTATGGCTACACCTTC
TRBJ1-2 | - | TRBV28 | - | CASSPGTYGYTF | TGTGCCAGCAGCCCCGGGACCTATGGCTACACCTTC
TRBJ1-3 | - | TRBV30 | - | CAWKASGNTIYF | TGTGCCTGGAAGGCATCTGGAAACACCATATATTTT
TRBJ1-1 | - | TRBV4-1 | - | CASSQDQKNTEAFF | TGCGCCAGCAGCCAAGACCAGAAGAACACTGAAGCTTTCTTT
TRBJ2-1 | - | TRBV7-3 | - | CASSVYDTREQFF | TGTGCCAGCAGCGTTTACGACACAAGGGAGCAGTTCTTC
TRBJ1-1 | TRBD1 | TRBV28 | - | CASSTRTGAMNTEAFF | TGTGCCAGCAGTACCCGGACAGGGGCCATGAACACTGAAGCTTTCTTT
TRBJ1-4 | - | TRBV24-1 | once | CATSDPRAANEKLFF | TGTGCCACCAGTGACCCCAGGGCAGCGAATGAAAAACTGTTTTTT
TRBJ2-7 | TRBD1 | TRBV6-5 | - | CASTRTRDRVAEQYF | TGTGCCAGCACCAGGACGAGAGACAGGGTAGCCGAGCAGTACTTC
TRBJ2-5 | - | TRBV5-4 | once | CASSLVGTPQETQYF | TGTGCCAGCAGCTTGGTGGGGACTCCCCAAGAGACCCAGTACTTC
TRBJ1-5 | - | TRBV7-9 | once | CASSSLGERGQPQHF | TGTGCCAGCAGCTCCCTCGGTGAGCGGGGTCAGCCCCAGCATTTT
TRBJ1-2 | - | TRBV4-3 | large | CASSQDWGLPGRGYTF | TGCGCCAGCAGCCAAGATTGGGGCCTCCCCGGCCGTGGCTACACCTTC
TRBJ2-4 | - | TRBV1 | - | CTSNPPGGENIQYF | TGCACCAGCAACCCACCAGGGGGAGAAAACATTCAGTACTTC
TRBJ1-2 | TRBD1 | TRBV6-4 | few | CASRPQGGGGGYTF | TGTGCCAGCAGACCCCAGGGAGGGGGCGGTGGCTACACCTTC
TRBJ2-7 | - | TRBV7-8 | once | CASSLARVPPYEQYF | TGTGCCAGCAGCTTAGCGAGGGTTCCGCCCTACGAGCAGTACTTC
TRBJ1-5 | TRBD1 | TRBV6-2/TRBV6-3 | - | CASTYSRGQGNNQPQHF | TGTGCCAGCACCTACTCCAGGGGGCAGGGGAACAATCAGCCCCAGCATTTT
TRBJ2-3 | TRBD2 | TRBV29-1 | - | CSVVPGGLTDTQYF | TGCAGCGTTGTTCCGGGAGGGCTTACAGATACGCAGTATTTT
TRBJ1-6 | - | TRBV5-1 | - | CASSLFAAGGQNSPLHF | TGCGCCAGCAGCTTGTTTGCGGCAGGAGGTCAGAATTCACCCCTCCACTTT